This T cell receptor (beta chain) was captured by sequencing in a study of cytomegalovirus exposure and HLA in healthy donors. Overall study: The roughly 120 validation repertoires, a later analysis reported, used the same platform as the 550 to 800 first-cohort repertoires.

Concerning this clone: The target antigen is unknown.

Clones were sequenced by immunoSEQ multiplex PCR, and TCRdb holds only the in-frame ones, with some missing. The data hold fewer than 200,000 clones, with 86% observed a single time. Study-level results: The classifier, whose performance was assessed in both the original and validation cohorts, reportedly diagnosed cytomegalovirus status with high specificity and sensitivity.

CDR3 length: 14 residues. V lost 2 bases to trimming and J lost 8 bases; unmatched junction nucleotides: 5. Germline-derived CDR1 and CDR2 are MNHEY and SVGAGI. The donors were members of the validation cohort, which comprised under 150 subjects and was separate from the first cohort of roughly 700 subjects. The genes are TRBV6-5 and TRBJ2-1; 8 nucleotides agree with TRBD1. The sequence came from a man aged 18 to 29 in good health and CMV-seropositive. The sequencing input was PBMCs. The CDR3: CASSYDRGRDEQFF. CDR3 bases: TGTGCCAGCAGTTACGACAGGGGCCGAGATGAGCAGTTCTTC.